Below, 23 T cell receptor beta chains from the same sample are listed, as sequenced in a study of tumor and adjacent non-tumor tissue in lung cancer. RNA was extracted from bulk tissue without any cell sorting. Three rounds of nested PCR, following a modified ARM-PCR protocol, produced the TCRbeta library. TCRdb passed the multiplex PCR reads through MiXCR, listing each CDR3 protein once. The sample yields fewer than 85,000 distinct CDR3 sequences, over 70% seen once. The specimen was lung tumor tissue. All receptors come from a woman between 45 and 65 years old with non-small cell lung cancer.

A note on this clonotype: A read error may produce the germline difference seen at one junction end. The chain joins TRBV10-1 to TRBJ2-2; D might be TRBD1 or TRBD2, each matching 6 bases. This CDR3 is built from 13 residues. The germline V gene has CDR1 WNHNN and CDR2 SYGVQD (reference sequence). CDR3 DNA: TGTGCCAGCAGTGAGTCGGGGGCCCGGGAGCTGTTTTTT. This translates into CASSESGARELFF.

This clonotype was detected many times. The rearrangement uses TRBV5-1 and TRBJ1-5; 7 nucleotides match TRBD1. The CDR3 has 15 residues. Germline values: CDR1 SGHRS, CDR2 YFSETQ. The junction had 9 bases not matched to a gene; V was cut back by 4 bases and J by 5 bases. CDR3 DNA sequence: TGCGCCAGCAGCCCCGCAACAGGGGTTGATCAGCCCCAGCATTTT. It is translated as CASSPATGVDQPQHF.

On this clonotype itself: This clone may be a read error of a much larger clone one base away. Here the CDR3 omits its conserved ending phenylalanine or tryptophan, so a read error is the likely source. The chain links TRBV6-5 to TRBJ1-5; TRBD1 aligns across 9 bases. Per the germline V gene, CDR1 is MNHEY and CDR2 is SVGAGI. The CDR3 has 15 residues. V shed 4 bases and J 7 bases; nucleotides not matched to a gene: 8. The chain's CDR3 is CASSWSRDREQPQHS. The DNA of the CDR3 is TGTGCCAGCAGTTGGAGCCGGGACAGGGAACAGCCCCAGCATTCT.

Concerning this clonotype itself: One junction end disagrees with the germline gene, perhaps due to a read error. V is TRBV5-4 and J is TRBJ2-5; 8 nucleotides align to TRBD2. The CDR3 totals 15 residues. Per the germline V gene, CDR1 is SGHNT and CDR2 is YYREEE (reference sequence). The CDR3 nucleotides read TGTACCAGCAGCCCGGGGGGGGCTAGCGCTGAGACACAGTACTTC. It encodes CTSSPGGASAETQYF.

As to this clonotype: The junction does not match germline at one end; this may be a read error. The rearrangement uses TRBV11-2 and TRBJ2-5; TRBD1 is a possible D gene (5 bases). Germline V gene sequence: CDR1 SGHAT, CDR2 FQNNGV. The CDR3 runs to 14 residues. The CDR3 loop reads CTSSLDQGVEIQYF. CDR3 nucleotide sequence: TGTACCAGCAGCTTAGATCAGGGTGTAGAGATCCAATACTTC.

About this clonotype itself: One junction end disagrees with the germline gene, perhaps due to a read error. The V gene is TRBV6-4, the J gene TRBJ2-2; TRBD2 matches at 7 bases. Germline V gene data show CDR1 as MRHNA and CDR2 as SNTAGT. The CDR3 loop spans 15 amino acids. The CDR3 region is CASSEQGGNIGELFF. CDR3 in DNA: TGTGCCAGCAGTGAGCAGGGAGGGAACATCGGGGAGCTGTTTTTT.

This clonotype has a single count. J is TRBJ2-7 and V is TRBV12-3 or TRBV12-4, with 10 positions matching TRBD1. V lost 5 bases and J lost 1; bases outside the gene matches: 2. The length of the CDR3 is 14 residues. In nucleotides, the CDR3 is TGTGCCAGCAGTCGACAGGGGGCATCCTACGAGCAGTACTTC. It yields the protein CASSRQGASYEQYF.

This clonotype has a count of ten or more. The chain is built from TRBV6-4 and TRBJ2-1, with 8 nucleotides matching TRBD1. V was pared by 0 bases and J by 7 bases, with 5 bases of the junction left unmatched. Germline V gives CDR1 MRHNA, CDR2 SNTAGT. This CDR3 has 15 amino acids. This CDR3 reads CASSDSTGEANEQFF. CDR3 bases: TGTGCCAGCAGTGACTCGACAGGGGAAGCGAATGAGCAGTTCTTC.

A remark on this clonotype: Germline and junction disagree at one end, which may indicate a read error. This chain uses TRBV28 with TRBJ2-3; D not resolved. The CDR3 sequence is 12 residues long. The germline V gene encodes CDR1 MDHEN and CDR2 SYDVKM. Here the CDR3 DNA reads TGTGCCAGCAGTTTATTTACAGATACGCGGAATTTT. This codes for CASSLFTDTRNF.

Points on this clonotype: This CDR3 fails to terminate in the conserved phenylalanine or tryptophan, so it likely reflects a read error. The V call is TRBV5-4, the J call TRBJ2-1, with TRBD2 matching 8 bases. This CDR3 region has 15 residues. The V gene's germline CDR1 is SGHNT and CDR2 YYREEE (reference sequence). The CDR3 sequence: CTSSSITSGYNEQFS. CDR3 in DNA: TGTACCAGCAGCTCGATCACTAGCGGCTACAATGAACAGTTCTCA.

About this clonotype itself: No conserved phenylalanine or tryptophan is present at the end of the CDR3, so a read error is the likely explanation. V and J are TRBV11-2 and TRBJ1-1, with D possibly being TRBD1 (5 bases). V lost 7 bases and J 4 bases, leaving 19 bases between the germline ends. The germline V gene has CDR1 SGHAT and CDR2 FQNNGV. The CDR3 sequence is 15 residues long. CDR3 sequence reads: CASMPWGGKITEAFV. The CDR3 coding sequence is TGTGCCAGCATGCCCTGGGGGGGGAAGATCACTGAAGCTTTCGTT.

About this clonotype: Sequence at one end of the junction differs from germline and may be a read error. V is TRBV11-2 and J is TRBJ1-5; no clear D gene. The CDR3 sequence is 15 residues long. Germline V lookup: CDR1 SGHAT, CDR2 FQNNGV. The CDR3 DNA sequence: TGTGCCAGTGGCTTGGAGGGCCTTGGCAATCAGCCCCATCATTTT. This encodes CASGLEGLGNQPHHF.

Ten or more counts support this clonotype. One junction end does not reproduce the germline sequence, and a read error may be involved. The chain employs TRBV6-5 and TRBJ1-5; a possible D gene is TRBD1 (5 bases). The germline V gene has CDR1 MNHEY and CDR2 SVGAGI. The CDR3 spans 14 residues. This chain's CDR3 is CVSAVGEYNQPQHF. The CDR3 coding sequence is TGTGTCAGCGCAGTGGGGGAATACAATCAGCCCCAGCATTTT.

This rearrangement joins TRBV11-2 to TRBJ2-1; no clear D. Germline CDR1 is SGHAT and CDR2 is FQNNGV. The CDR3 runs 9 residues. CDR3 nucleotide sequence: TGTGTCAACACCTTAGTCCAGTTCTTC. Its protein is CVNTLVQFF.

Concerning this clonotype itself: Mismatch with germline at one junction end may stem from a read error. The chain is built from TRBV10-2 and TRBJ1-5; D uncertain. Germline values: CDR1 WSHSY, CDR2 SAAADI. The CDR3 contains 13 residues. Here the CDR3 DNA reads TGCGCCAGCGGTGAGTCGATCCCCCTGACTCAGCATTTT. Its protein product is CASGESIPLTQHF.

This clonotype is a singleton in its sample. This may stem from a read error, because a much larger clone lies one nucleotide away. The CDR3, as DNA: TGCAGTGCGCCCGGACACTCCTACGAGCAGTACTTC. It codes for CSAPGHSYEQYF. V is TRBV20-1 and J is TRBJ2-7; a possible D gene is TRBD1 (5 bases). The CDR3 has 12 residues. CDR1 DFQATT and CDR2 SNEGSKA come from the germline V gene (reference sequence). The V and J ends lost 6 bases and 0 bases respectively, with 9 bases between them.

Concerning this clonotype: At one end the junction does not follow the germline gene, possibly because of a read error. CDR3 protein: CASSPARGGPNEEFF. Written as DNA, the CDR3 is TGTGCCAGCAGTCCGGCACGGGGAGGGCCCAATGAGGAGTTCTTC. The rearrangement links TRBV12-3 or TRBV12-4 to TRBJ2-1; 7 bases are a match to TRBD2. The CDR3 runs 15 residues.

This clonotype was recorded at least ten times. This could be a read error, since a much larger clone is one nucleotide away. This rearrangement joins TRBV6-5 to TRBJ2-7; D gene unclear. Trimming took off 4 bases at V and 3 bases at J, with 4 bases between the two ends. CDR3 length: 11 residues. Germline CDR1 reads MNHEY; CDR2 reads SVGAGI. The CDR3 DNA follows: TGTGCCAGCAGTTCCCTCTACGAGCAGTACTTC. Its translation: CASSSLYEQYF.

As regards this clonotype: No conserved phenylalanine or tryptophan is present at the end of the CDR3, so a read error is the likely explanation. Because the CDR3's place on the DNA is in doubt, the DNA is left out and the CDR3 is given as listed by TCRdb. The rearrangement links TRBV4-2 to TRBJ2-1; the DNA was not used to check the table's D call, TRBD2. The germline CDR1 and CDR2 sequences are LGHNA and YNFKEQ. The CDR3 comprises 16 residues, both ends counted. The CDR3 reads CASSQEETSGYNEQLS.

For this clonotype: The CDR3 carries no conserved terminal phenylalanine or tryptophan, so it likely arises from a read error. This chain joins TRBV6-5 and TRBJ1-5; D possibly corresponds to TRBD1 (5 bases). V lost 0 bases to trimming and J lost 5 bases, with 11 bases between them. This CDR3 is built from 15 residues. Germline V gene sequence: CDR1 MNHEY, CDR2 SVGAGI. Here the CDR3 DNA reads TGTGCCAGCAGTTACTCCATAGGGACGGATCAGCCCCAGCATGTT. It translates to CASSYSIGTDQPQHV.

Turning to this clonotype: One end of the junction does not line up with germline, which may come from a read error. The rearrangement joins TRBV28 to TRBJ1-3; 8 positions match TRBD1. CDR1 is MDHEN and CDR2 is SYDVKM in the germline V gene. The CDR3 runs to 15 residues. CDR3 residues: CASSSGTGSGNTICF. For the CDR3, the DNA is TGTGCCAGCAGTTCCGGGACAGGCTCTGGAAACACCATATGTTTT.

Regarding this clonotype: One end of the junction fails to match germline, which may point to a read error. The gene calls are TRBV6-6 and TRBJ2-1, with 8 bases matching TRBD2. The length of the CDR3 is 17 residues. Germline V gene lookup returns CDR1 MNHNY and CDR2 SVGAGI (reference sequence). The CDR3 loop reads CAGCYGLGTGGPNEQFF. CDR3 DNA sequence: TGTGCCGGCTGTTACGGGCTAGGGACGGGAGGGCCTAATGAACAGTTCTTC.

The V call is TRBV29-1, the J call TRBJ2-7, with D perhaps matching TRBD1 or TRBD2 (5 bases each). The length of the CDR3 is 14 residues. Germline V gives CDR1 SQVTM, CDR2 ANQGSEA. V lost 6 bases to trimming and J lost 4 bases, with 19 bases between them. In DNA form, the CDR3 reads TGCAGCGTGCTCAGGATAAGGGGCGGGTACGAGCAGTACTTC. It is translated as CSVLRIRGGYEQYF.